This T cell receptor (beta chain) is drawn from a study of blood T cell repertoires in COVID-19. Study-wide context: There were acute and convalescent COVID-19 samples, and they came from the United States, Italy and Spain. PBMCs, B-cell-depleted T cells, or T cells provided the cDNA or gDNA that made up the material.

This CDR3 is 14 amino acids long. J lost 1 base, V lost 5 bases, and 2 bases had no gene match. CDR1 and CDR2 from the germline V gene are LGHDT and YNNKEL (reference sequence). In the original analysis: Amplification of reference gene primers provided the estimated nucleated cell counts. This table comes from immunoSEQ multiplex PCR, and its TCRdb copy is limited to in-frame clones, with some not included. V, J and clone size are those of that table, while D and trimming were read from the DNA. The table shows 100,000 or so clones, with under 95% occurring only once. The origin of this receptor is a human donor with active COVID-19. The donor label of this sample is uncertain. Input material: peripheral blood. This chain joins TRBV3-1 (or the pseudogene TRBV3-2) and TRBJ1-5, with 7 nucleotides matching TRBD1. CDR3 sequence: CASSKGQSNQPQHF. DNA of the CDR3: TGTGCCAGCAGCAAGGGACAGAGCAATCAGCCCCAGCATTTT.